The 22 T cell receptor beta chains below come from one sample, sequenced in a study of siplizumab effects on memory and regulatory T cells. The protocol was immunoSEQ multiplex PCR, while the TCRdb copy is restricted to in-frame clones and leaves out a portion. The sample has approximately 100,000 clones, around 90% seen once. Material: CD4+ T cells sorted from blood. The receptors originated from a human donor in good health. Some clones in this sample may be carry-over from other donors' samples.

This chain connects TRBV18 to TRBJ1-5; D may be TRBD1 (6 bases). Germline-derived CDR1 and CDR2 are KGHSH and LQKENI. CDR3 length: 14 amino acids. Deletions cut 2 bases from V and 3 bases from J, with 8 bases between. For the CDR3, the DNA is TGTGCCAGCTCACCAAGACAGGACAATCAGCCCCAGCATTTT. It yields the protein CASSPRQDNQPQHF.

This chain's CDR3 is CASKSQGIEKLFF. The CDR3 DNA follows: TGTGCCAGTAAATCTCAGGGTATTGAAAAACTGTTTTTT. The chain combines TRBV19 with TRBJ1-4; tentatively, D is TRBD1 (5 bases). Germline V gene sequence: CDR1 LNHDA, CDR2 SQIVND (reference sequence). The V gene lost 7 bases and the J gene lost 7 bases, with 13 bases spanning the gap. The CDR3 has 13 amino acids. The entire variable domain, with the rest obtained from reference TRBV19 and TRBJ1-4, is as follows: DGGITQSPKYLFRKEGQNVTLSCEQNLNHDAMYWYRQDPGQGLRLIYYSQIVNDFQKGDIAEGYSVSREKKESFPLTVTSAQKNPTAFYLCASKSQGIEKLFFGSGTQLSVL.

CDR3 DNA: TGTGCCAGCAGGCAAACAGGAAACAATCAGCCCCAGCATTTT. Residues: CASRQTGNNQPQHF. The chain combines TRBV6-1 with TRBJ1-5; a weak D match, TRBD1 (5 bases). The germline V gene encodes CDR1 MNHNS and CDR2 SASEGT. This CDR3 contains 14 residues. Trimming shortened V by 6 bases and J by 3 bases, and 12 bases separated the two germline ends.

The V call is TRBV6-5, the J call TRBJ1-1, with 7 bases aligning to TRBD1. Germline lookup yields CDR1 MNHEY and CDR2 SVGAGI. V lost 6 bases, J lost 0 bases, and 4 bases stayed unmatched. The CDR3 spans 14 residues. The chain's CDR3 is CASRHRGMNTEAFF. CDR3 nucleotides: TGTGCCAGCAGGCACAGGGGAATGAACACTGAAGCTTTCTTT.

The chain carries TRBV5-6 and TRBJ2-7; perhaps TRBD2 as D (6 bases). CDR3 length: 15 amino acids. CDR1 SGHDT and CDR2 YYEEEE come from the germline V gene. V was trimmed by 5 bases and J by 6 bases, leaving 21 bases between them. CDR3 sequence: CASSNVRPGAGEQYF. The CDR3 DNA reads TGTGCCAGCAGTAACGTACGTCCGGGAGCGGGCGAGCAGTACTTC. Full variable domain (remainder filled in from reference TRBV5-6 and TRBJ2-7): DAGVTQSPTHLIKTRGQQVTLRCSPKSGHDTVSWYQQALGQGPQFIFQYYEEEERQRGNFPDRFSGHQFPNYSSELNVNALLLGDSALYLCASSNVRPGAGEQYFGPGTRLTVT.

This clone was observed a single time. V and J are TRBV10-3 and TRBJ1-2, with D maybe TRBD1 (6 bases). Germline V gene data show CDR1 as ENHRY and CDR2 as SYGVKD. The CDR3 length is 15 residues. The V end was cut by 8 bases, the J end by 0 bases, with 16 bases between. The CDR3 region has the DNA TGTGCCATCGAACCAGGACAGAACTCTAACTATGGCTACACCTTC. Residues: CAIEPGQNSNYGYTF.

CDR3 in DNA: TGTGCCAGCAAGGCTGGAGGGCCGACCTACAATGAGCAGTTCTTC. This encodes CASKAGGPTYNEQFF. The gene calls are TRBV6-5 and TRBJ2-1, with D possibly TRBD2 on 6 matching bases. V gave up 7 bases and J gave up 2 bases, with 15 bases separating them. The CDR3 spans 15 residues. Germline V gives CDR1 MNHEY, CDR2 SVGAGI.

The V and J genes are TRBV10-1 and TRBJ2-7; 9 bases agree with TRBD1. J gave up 6 bases and V 2 bases, and 5 bases lay outside the gene matches. The CDR3 consists of 14 residues. CDR1 and CDR2 (germline): WNHNN, SYGVQD (reference sequence). This chain's CDR3 is CASSEEQGAREQYF. CDR3 in DNA: TGCGCCAGCAGTGAGGAACAGGGGGCTCGCGAGCAGTACTTC.

The gene calls are TRBV6-5 and TRBJ2-1, with D maybe TRBD1 (6 bases). The CDR3 extends over 13 amino acids. V was pared by 6 bases and J by 3 bases, with 9 bases between. Germline CDR1 and CDR2: MNHEY and SVGAGI. As DNA, the CDR3 is TGTGCCAGCAGCCACAGGGACTACAATGAGCAGTTCTTC. Protein product: CASSHRDYNEQFF.

The chain has TRBV5-8 and TRBJ2-1; D is tentatively TRBD1 or TRBD2 (6 bases each). V was trimmed by 6 bases and J by 4 bases, leaving 23 bases between them. Germline V gene lookup returns CDR1 SGHTS and CDR2 YDEGEE. CDR3 length: 17 amino acids. The CDR3 reads CASTSAGGGLLYNEQFF. As DNA, the CDR3 is TGTGCCAGCACCTCCGCCGGAGGGGGACTCCTATACAATGAGCAGTTCTTC.

The chain uses TRBV9 and TRBJ2-7, with 11 bases fitting TRBD1. V shed 4 bases, J shed 5 bases, and the junction held 8 bases outside the gene matches. The CDR3 has 15 amino acids. Germline CDR1 is SGDLS and CDR2 is YYNGEE. The CDR3 here is CASSLGQGEYHEQYF. The CDR3 bases are TGTGCCAGCAGCCTGGGACAGGGGGAATATCACGAGCAGTACTTC.

The rearrangement joins TRBV7-6 to TRBJ2-1, with TRBD2 matching over 8 bases. CDR1 is SGHVS and CDR2 is FNYEAQ in the germline V gene. V dropped 5 bases and J dropped 4; count of bases not matched to a gene: 10. This CDR3 is built from 16 residues. The CDR3 DNA reads TGTGCCAGCAGCCCCGCCAGCGGGAGCCCATACAATGAGCAGTTCTTC. This gives the protein CASSPASGSPYNEQFF.

This chain uses TRBV7-9 with TRBJ2-1, with D possibly being TRBD2 (5 bases). CDR1 and CDR2 (germline): SEHNR, FQNEAQ (reference sequence). V lost 3 bases, J lost 10 bases, and 13 bases lay in between. This CDR3 comprises 13 residues. Here the CDR3 reads CASSLKSGEEQFF. In DNA, the CDR3 is TGTGCCAGCAGCTTGAAGTCCGGGGAGGAGCAGTTCTTC.

The chain carries TRBV10-3 and TRBJ1-1; the D gene is possibly TRBD1 (6 bases). The CDR3 length is 13 residues. Trimming cost V 6 bases and J 0 bases, with 8 bases left between them. From germline, CDR1 is ENHRY and CDR2 SYGVKD. Here the CDR3 reads CAIRGTMNTEAFF. The CDR3 DNA follows: TGTGCCATCAGGGGGACAATGAACACTGAAGCTTTCTTT.

The J gene is TRBJ2-7, the V gene TRBV4-1, with D perhaps TRBD1 (6 bases). Germline V gives CDR1 MGHRA, CDR2 YSYEKL. V shed 0 bases and J shed 3 bases, with 18 bases lying between them. The CDR3 loop spans 17 amino acids. The DNA for the CDR3 is TGCGCCAGCAGCCAAGAAACAAAAGGGGGAAATGTCTACGAGCAGTACTTC. Translated: CASSQETKGGNVYEQYF.

The rearrangement joins TRBV19 to TRBJ2-7, with a tentative D call TRBD2 (5 bases). The CDR3 length is 14 residues. CDR1 and CDR2 from the germline V gene are LNHDA and SQIVND (reference sequence). With 1 base removed from V and 0 bases from J, the gap between germline ends came to 7 bases. The chain's CDR3 is CASSIAGVSYEQYF. The CDR3 region has the DNA TGTGCCAGTAGTATAGCCGGGGTCTCCTACGAGCAGTACTTC.

The rearrangement uses TRBV7-9 and TRBJ2-3; TRBD2 matches at 10 bases. The V gene's germline CDR1 is SEHNR and CDR2 FQNEAQ (reference sequence). The CDR3 loop spans 15 amino acids. V gave up 1 base and J gave up 4 bases; unmatched junction bases: 2. The CDR3 loop is CASSLGGLAADTQYF. For the CDR3, the DNA is TGTGCCAGCAGCTTAGGAGGACTAGCGGCAGATACGCAGTATTTT. Together with reference TRBV7-9 and TRBJ2-3, the CDR3 gives the full variable domain: DTGVSQNPRHKITKRGQNVTFRCDPISEHNRLYWYRQTLGQGPEFLTYFQNEAQLEKSRLLSDRFSAERPKGSFSTLEIQRTEQGDSAMYLCASSLGGLAADTQYFGPGTRLTVL.

The rearrangement links TRBV7-9 to TRBJ2-3, with 13 bases identical to TRBD2. The germline CDR1 and CDR2 sequences are SEHNR and FQNEAQ (reference sequence). This CDR3 contains 15 residues. Here the CDR3 reads CATARTSGSADTQYF. CDR3 sequence (DNA): TGTGCGACCGCCAGGACTAGCGGGAGCGCAGATACGCAGTATTTT.

The chain uses TRBV6-1 and TRBJ2-1; 9 nucleotides line up with TRBD2. Germline V gene lookup returns CDR1 MNHNS and CDR2 SASEGT. The CDR3 consists of 16 residues. V was clipped by 4 bases and J by 9 bases; unmatched bases: 13. CDR3 coding DNA: TGTGCCAGCAGTGTCCTCAGGGCTAGCGGGATGGGTGAGCAGTTCTTC. Translation: CASSVLRASGMGEQFF.

This chain connects TRBV12-5 to TRBJ2-3; TRBD1 matches 9 bases. CDR3 length: 15 amino acids. V shed 9 bases, J shed 3 bases, and the junction held 10 bases outside the gene matches. Germline V lookup: CDR1 LGHNT, CDR2 FRNRAP. CDR3 coding DNA: TGTGCTAGCCGACCGGGACAGGGAGGGACAGATACGCAGTATTTT. Its translation is CASRPGQGGTDTQYF.

The chain joins TRBV5-8 to TRBJ2-1; 10 positions agree with TRBD2. This CDR3 has 15 residues. Germline CDR1 and CDR2: SGHTS and YDEGEE. J gave up 4 bases and V 0 bases, and 1 base lay outside the gene matches. The CDR3 DNA sequence: TGTGCCAGCAGCTTGGCTAGCGGGAGTTACAATGAGCAGTTCTTC. Translating gives CASSLASGSYNEQFF.

The chain is built from TRBV5-1 and TRBJ2-5; 7 bases agree with TRBD2. CDR3 length equals 12 residues. V lost 6 bases to trimming and J lost 3 bases; unmatched junction nucleotides: 2. CDR1 SGHRS and CDR2 YFSETQ come from the germline V gene. In DNA, the CDR3 is TGCGCCAGCAAAAGCGGGAAAGAGACCCAGTACTTC. Its translation: CASKSGKETQYF.